This TCR beta chain was recorded in a study of T cells after yellow fever vaccination. UMIs were added to TCR cDNA along with a universal primer site when it was made by 5'RACE template switching. In TCRdb, the 5' RACE reads were re-called with MiXCR into one record per CDR3 protein. This table has 350,000 to 450,000 distinct CDR3 sequences, 6% to 8% appearing once. CDR1 DFQATT and CDR2 SNEGSKA come from the germline V gene (reference sequence). The ends lost 3 bases at V and 8 bases at J; junction bases unmatched: 8. CDR3 length equals 14 residues. This clonotype showed up many times. The V call is TRBV20-1, the J call TRBJ2-1, with 9 positions matching TRBD2. The input for sequencing was PBMCs, taken 5 days after the yellow fever booster vaccination. The clonotype was recovered from a man aged 25 to 40 who received the YFV17D yellow fever vaccine. CDR3 residues: CSARALAGGDEQFF. The CDR3 DNA reads TGCAGTGCTAGGGCACTAGCGGGTGGGGATGAGCAGTTCTTC.